Listed below are T cell receptor beta chains from one sample, sequenced in a study of T-cell reconstitution after alpha-beta-depleted transplantation in children. TCRdb ran MiXCR on the PCR reads and lists one entry per CDR3 protein. This sample yields hundreds of thousands of distinct CDR3 sequences, of which approximately 10% are seen a single time; approximately 28% belongs to the top ten. The source was PBMCs, collected before TCRalphabeta/CD19-depleted stem cell transplant. The receptor source for this set is a child less than two years old with acute myeloid leukemia, due to receive a stem cell transplant. The conserved cysteine and the conserved F or W are not part of the CDR3 here. Some rows mark clone size as missing; the rest say once, few, many or name a class of expanded clone.

v_gene: TRBV10-3
abundance: many
CDR3aa: AISDLSKGYNEQF

v_gene: TRBV29-1
abundance: many
CDR3aa: SSLGLAGGRSSYNEQF

v_gene: TRBV7-2
abundance: many
CDR3aa: ASSYLATGNTEAF

v_gene: TRBV20-1
abundance: many
CDR3aa: SARQGAEKLF

v_gene: TRBV18
abundance: few
CDR3aa: ASSPVEGGEQF

v_gene: TRBV12-3/TRBV12-4
abundance: many
CDR3aa: ASSFGVDSGNTIY

v_gene: TRBV5-1
abundance: -
CDR3aa: ASSITPSGQETQY

v_gene: TRBV6-5
abundance: many
CDR3aa: ASSYQLGFGGNTIY

v_gene: TRBV10-3
abundance: many
CDR3aa: AISEDTEAF

v_gene: TRBV20-1
abundance: many
CDR3aa: SAREVAGAGEQY

v_gene: TRBV5-1
abundance: many
CDR3aa: ASSLTGKAYNEQF

v_gene: TRBV4-3
abundance: many
CDR3aa: ASSKRAGALPGELF

v_gene: TRBV5-1
abundance: many
CDR3aa: ASSVGLSTGELF

v_gene: TRBV12-3/TRBV12-4
abundance: many
CDR3aa: ASSQSSVHEQF

v_gene: TRBV7-8
abundance: many
CDR3aa: ASSTRGGLNSPLH

v_gene: TRBV5-5
abundance: many
CDR3aa: ASSFLQVSYEQY

v_gene: TRBV20-1
abundance: many
CDR3aa: SARESGGNNEQF

v_gene: TRBV14
abundance: many
CDR3aa: ASSFRGLAAYNEQF

v_gene: TRBV11-2
abundance: -
CDR3aa: ASSLRTSGGLADTQY

v_gene: TRBV5-1
abundance: many
CDR3aa: ASSQEDRSNSPLH

v_gene: TRBV5-1
abundance: many
CDR3aa: ASTKTAGGHNEQF

v_gene: TRBV12-3/TRBV12-4
abundance: many
CDR3aa: ASSPSGSLYNEQF

v_gene: TRBV29-1
abundance: many
CDR3aa: SAILRDRGFYEQY

v_gene: TRBV12-3/TRBV12-4
abundance: many
CDR3aa: ASSSNYNEQF

v_gene: TRBV20-1
abundance: many
CDR3aa: SARARGQRLVAF

v_gene: TRBV12-3/TRBV12-4
abundance: many
CDR3aa: ASSIDMNYGYT

v_gene: TRBV7-9
abundance: many
CDR3aa: ASSSPGLAGTYEQY

v_gene: TRBV3-1
abundance: many
CDR3aa: ASSQVLTTVQY

v_gene: TRBV7-2
abundance: many
CDR3aa: ASSPRTSGSLV

v_gene: TRBV20-1
abundance: many
CDR3aa: SATSRVGSSYNEQF

v_gene: TRBV18
abundance: many
CDR3aa: ASSPRAMPEAF

v_gene: TRBV12-3/TRBV12-4
abundance: few
CDR3aa: ASSLGSYSNQPQH

v_gene: TRBV19
abundance: -
CDR3aa: ASSIGGGIANYGYT

v_gene: TRBV7-9
abundance: many
CDR3aa: ASSFQGLNTEAF

v_gene: TRBV12-3/TRBV12-4
abundance: many
CDR3aa: ASAGTALSYEQY

v_gene: TRBV7-9
abundance: many
CDR3aa: ASSLAGFTEAF

v_gene: TRBV5-1
abundance: many
CDR3aa: ASRVGTRQEQY

v_gene: TRBV5-4
abundance: -
CDR3aa: ASSFLAGYADTQY

v_gene: TRBV28
abundance: many
CDR3aa: ASTTGYGGLPDNEQF

v_gene: TRBV14
abundance: many
CDR3aa: ASSPKGRQAYGYT

v_gene: TRBV12-3/TRBV12-4
abundance: -
CDR3aa: ASSPLSHFHETQY

v_gene: TRBV29-1
abundance: many
CDR3aa: SVVDYEQY

v_gene: TRBV10-3
abundance: few
CDR3aa: AISGYTGQGL

v_gene: TRBV10-3
abundance: few
CDR3aa: ASGGGTLATDTQY

v_gene: TRBV5-1
abundance: many
CDR3aa: ASSWSGGMGNTEAF

v_gene: TRBV5-1
abundance: many
CDR3aa: ASSLGLGQGQETQY

v_gene: TRBV9
abundance: many
CDR3aa: ASSVGQLNYGYT

v_gene: TRBV4-2
abundance: many
CDR3aa: ASSQDWGTHNYGYT

v_gene: TRBV7-2
abundance: many
CDR3aa: ASSRLPGQANEKLF

v_gene: TRBV2
abundance: many
CDR3aa: ASSRDYPVNEQY

v_gene: TRBV12-3/TRBV12-4
abundance: many
CDR3aa: ASSMTGAIEQF

v_gene: TRBV5-1
abundance: many
CDR3aa: ASSLAVNTGELF

v_gene: TRBV7-6
abundance: many
CDR3aa: ASSTGIAGGSGVQF

v_gene: TRBV11-2
abundance: many
CDR3aa: ASSPRPDSYEQY

v_gene: TRBV5-1
abundance: many
CDR3aa: ASSPGQVLDTGELF